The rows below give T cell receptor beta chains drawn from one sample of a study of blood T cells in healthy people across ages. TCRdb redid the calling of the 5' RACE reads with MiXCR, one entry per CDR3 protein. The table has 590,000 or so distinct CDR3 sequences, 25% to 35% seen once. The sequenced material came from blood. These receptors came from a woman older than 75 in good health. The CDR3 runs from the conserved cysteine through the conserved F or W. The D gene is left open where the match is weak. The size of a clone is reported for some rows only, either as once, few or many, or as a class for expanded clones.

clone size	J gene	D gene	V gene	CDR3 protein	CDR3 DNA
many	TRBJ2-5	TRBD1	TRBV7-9	CASSKRQGPETQYF	TGTGCCAGCAGCAAGAGACAGGGCCCCGAGACCCAGTACTTC
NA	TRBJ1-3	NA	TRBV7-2	CASSLGVPQSGDTIYF	TGTGCCAGCAGCTTAGGGGTCCCTCAATCTGGAGACACCATATATTTT
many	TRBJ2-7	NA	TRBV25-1	CASSESGGSSYEQYF	TGTGCCAGCAGTGAAAGTGGGGGTAGCTCCTACGAGCAGTACTTC
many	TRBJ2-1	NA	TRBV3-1	CASSQDPTNNEQFF	TGTGCCAGCAGCCAAGATCCCACCAACAATGAGCAGTTCTTC
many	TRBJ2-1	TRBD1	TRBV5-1	CASSTPRDRVGNEQFF	TGCGCCAGCAGCACCCCCCGGGACAGGGTTGGCAATGAGCAGTTCTTC
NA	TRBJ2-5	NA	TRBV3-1	CASSRYAGPEKTQYF	TGTGCCAGCAGCCGCTATGCGGGACCGGAAAAGACCCAGTACTTC
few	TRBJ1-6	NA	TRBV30	CAWSGQLRSPLHF	TGTGCCTGGTCGGGACAATTACGGTCACCCCTCCACTTT
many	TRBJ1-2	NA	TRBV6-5	CASSGTARSSNYGYTF	TGTGCCAGCAGTGGGACGGCCAGATCTTCTAACTATGGCTACACCTTC
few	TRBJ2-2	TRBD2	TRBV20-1	CSAVSGGYTGELFF	TGCAGTGCTGTTAGCGGGGGATACACCGGGGAGCTGTTTTTT
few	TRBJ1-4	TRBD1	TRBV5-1	CASSQGQGESEKLFF	TGCGCCAGCAGCCAAGGACAGGGGGAAAGTGAAAAACTGTTTTTT
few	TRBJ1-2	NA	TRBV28	CASTPGPSAYGYTF	TGTGCCAGCACCCCTGGCCCTTCGGCCTATGGCTACACCTTC
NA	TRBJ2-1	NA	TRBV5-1	CASSLWDTAYGSNEQFF	TGCGCCAGCAGCTTGTGGGATACGGCATACGGGTCCAACGAGCAGTTCTTC
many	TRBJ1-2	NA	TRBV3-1	CASSGLGYTF	TGTGCCTCGTCGGGGTTAGGCTACACCTTC
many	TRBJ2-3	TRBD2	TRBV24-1	CATSDRSGGAADTQYF	TGTGCCACCAGTGACCGGAGCGGGGGGGCCGCAGATACGCAGTATTTT
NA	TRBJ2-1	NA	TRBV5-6	CASSPDCDEQFF	TGTGCCAGCAGCCCTGACTGCGATGAGCAGTTCTTC
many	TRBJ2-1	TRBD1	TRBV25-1	CASSESDRNEQFF	TGTGCCAGCAGTGAATCGGACAGGAATGAGCAGTTCTTC
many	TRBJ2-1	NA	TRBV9	CASSPAPRNEQFF	TGTGCCAGCAGCCCGGCGCCCCGGAATGAGCAGTTCTTC
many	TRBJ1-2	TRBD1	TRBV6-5	CASSSISGGPTNYGYTF	TGTGCCAGCAGTTCCATTTCAGGGGGCCCCACTAACTATGGCTACACCTTC
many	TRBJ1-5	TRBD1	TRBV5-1	CASSSGQGVNQPQHF	TGCGCCAGCAGCTCCGGACAGGGGGTGAATCAGCCCCAGCATTTT
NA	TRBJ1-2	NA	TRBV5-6	CASSPDPGHLKIYGYTF	TGTGCCAGCAGCCCAGATCCGGGACACTTAAAGATCTATGGCTACACCTTC
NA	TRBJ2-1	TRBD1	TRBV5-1	CASNRTGANNEQFF	TGCGCCAGCAACCGGACAGGCGCAAACAATGAGCAGTTCTTC
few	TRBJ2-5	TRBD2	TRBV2	CASSGAGVGKQYF	TGTGCCAGCAGTGGGGCGGGGGTAGGTAAGCAGTACTTC
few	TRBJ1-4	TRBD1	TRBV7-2	CASSRGQGVEKLFF	TGTGCCAGCAGCAGAGGACAGGGGGTAGAAAAACTGTTTTTT
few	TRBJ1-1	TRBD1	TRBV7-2	CASSLATGTGAAFF	TGTGCCAGCAGCTTAGCGACTGGGACAGGGGCCGCTTTCTTT
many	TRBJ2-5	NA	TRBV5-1	CARRPATCQETQYF	TGCGCCAGGAGACCCGCCACTTGTCAAGAGACCCAGTACTTC
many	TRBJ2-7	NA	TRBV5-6	CASTRGDRIYEQYF	TGTGCCAGCACCCGAGGAGACAGAATATACGAGCAGTACTTC
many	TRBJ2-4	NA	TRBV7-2	CASSPLSRGAKNIQYF	TGTGCCAGCAGCCCCCTAAGTAGGGGGGCCAAAAACATTCAGTACTTC
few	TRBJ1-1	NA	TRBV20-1	CSARREGGSEAFF	TGCAGTGCTCGTAGGGAGGGGGGGTCTGAAGCTTTCTTT
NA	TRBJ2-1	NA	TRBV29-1	CSASDSLTYEQFF	TGCAGCGCTTCTGACAGCCTAACCTACGAGCAGTTCTTC
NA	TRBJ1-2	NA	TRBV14	CASSRDVGSGYTF	TGTGCCAGCAGCCGTGACGTAGGGAGTGGCTACACCTTC
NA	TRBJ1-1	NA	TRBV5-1	CASSLAAVVNTEAFF	TGCGCCAGCAGCTTGGCAGCAGTCGTGAACACTGAAGCTTTCTTT
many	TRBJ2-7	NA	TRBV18	CASSRYEGYEQYF	TGTGCCAGCTCACGGTACGAGGGTTACGAGCAGTACTTC
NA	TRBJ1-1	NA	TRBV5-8	CASSLEFGQVNTEAFF	TGTGCCAGCAGCTTGGAATTCGGTCAGGTGAACACTGAAGCTTTCTTT
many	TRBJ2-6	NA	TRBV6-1	CASSLRARGAPGANVLTF	TGTGCCAGCAGTCTTAGGGCCAGGGGGGCCCCAGGGGCCAACGTCCTGACTTTC
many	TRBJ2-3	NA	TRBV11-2	CASSLVPREDTQYF	TGTGCCAGCAGCTTAGTCCCCAGGGAAGATACGCAGTATTTT
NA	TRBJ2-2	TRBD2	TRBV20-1	CSALNGGAIGELFF	TGCAGTGCGCTAAACGGGGGGGCCATCGGGGAGCTGTTTTTT
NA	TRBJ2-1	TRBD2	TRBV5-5	CASSWGLAGLRSNEQFF	TGTGCCAGCAGCTGGGGACTAGCGGGACTACGGAGTAATGAGCAGTTCTTC
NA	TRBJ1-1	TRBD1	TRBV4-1	CASSLFDRAEAFF	TGCGCCAGCAGCCTCTTCGACAGGGCTGAAGCTTTCTTT
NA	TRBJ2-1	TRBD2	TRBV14	CASSRGGDYYNEQFF	TGTGCCAGCAGCCGGGGGGGGGATTACTACAATGAGCAGTTCTTC
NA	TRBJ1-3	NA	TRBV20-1	CSARHPATLNTIYF	TGCAGTGCTAGACACCCAGCCACCTTAAACACCATATATTTT
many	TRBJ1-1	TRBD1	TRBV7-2	CASSSSTGDPEAFF	TGTGCCAGCAGCTCAAGTACAGGGGACCCTGAAGCTTTCTTT
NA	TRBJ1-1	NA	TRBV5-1	CASSSLASKNTEAFF	TGCGCCAGCAGCTCTTTGGCGAGTAAGAACACTGAAGCTTTCTTT
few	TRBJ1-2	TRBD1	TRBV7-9	CASSLGQQRRDGYTF	TGTGCCAGCAGCCTGGGACAGCAACGGAGGGATGGCTACACCTTC
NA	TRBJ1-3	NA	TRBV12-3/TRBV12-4	CASSLAGAGNTIYF	TGTGCCAGCAGTTTGGCCGGGGCTGGAAACACCATATATTTT
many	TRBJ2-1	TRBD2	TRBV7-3	CASSESGGHYNEQFF	TGTGCCAGCAGCGAGAGCGGGGGCCACTACAATGAGCAGTTCTTC
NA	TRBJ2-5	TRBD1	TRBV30	CAWKDRVPYF	TGTGCCTGGAAGGACAGGGTGCCGTACTTC
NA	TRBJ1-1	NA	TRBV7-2	CASSYEGFTEAFF	TGTGCCAGCAGCTACGAGGGCTTCACTGAAGCTTTCTTT
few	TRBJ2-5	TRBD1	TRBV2	CASSERTGKETQYF	TGTGCCAGCAGTGAAAGGACAGGGAAAGAGACCCAGTACTTC
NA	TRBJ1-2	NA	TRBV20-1	CSARDGSGAGLSRNYGYTF	TGCAGTGCTAGAGATGGGTCAGGGGCTGGATTGAGTAGAAACTATGGCTACACCTTC
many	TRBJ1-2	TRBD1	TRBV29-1	CSVDRQGRGYTF	TGCAGCGTTGATCGACAGGGGAGAGGCTACACCTTC
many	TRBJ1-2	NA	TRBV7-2	CASSFGGLYGYTF	TGTGCCAGCAGCTTCGGAGGCCTCTATGGCTACACCTTC
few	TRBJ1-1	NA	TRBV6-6	CALARGAGTEAFF	TGTGCCCTCGCTAGGGGGGCGGGCACTGAAGCTTTCTTT
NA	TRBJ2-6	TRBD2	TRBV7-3	CASSPRLASSGANVRTF	TGTGCCAGCAGCCCGAGACTAGCTAGCTCTGGGGCCAACGTCCGGACTTTC
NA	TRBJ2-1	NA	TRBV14	CASSQEGPPRWNEQFF	TGTGCCAGCAGCCAGGAGGGACCACCCCGTTGGAATGAGCAGTTCTTC
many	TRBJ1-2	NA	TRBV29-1	CSAGGSKGYTF	TGCAGCGCCGGGGGTTCGAAAGGCTACACCTTC